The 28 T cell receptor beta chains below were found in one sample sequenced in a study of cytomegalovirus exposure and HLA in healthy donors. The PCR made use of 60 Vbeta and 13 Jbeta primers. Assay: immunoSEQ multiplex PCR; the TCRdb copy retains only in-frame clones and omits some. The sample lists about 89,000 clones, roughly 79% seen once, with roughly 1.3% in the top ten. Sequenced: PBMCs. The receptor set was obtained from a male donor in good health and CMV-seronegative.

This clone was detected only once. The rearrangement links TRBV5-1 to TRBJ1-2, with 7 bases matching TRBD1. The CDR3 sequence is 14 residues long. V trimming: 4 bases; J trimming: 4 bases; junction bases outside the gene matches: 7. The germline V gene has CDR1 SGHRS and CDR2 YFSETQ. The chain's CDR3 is CASSTLRQGYGYTF. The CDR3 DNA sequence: TGCGCCAGCAGCACCTTACGACAGGGCTATGGCTACACCTTC.

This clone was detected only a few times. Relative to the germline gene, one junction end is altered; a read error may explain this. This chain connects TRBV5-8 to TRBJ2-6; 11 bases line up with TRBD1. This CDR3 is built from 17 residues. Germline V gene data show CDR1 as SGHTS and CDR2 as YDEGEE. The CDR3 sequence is CASSPGQGAPGANGLTF. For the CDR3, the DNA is TGTGCCAGCAGCCCCGGACAGGGGGCACCTGGGGCCAACGGCCTGACTTTC.

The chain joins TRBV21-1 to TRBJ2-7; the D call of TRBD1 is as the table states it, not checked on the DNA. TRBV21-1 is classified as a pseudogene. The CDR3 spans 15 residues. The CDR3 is CASSKRDRVFHEQYF. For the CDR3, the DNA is TGTGCCAGCAGCAAAAGGGACAGGGTCTTCCACGAGCAGTACTTC.

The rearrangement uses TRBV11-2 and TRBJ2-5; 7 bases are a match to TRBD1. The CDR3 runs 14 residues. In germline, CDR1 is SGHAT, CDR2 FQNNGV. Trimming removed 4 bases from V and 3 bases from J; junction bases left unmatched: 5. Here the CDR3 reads CASSSGQMEETQYF. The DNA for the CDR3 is TGTGCCAGCAGCTCGGGACAGATGGAAGAGACCCAGTACTTC.

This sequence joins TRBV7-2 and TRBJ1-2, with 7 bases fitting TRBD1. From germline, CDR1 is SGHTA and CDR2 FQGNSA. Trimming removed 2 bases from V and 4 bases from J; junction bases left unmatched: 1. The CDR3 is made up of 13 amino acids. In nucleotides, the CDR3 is TGTGCCAGCAGCTTAAACAGGGGCTATGGCTACACCTTC. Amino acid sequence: CASSLNRGYGYTF.

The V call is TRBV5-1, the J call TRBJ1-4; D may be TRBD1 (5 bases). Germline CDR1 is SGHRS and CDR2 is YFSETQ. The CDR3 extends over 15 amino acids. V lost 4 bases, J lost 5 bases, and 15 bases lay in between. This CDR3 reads CASSGQGIFNEKLFF. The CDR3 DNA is TGCGCCAGCAGCGGCCAGGGTATTTTCAATGAAAAACTGTTTTTT.

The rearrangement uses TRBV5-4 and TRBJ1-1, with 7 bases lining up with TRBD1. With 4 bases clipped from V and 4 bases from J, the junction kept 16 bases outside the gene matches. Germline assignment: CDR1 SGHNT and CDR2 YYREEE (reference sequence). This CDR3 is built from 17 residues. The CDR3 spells CASSTNRGGGSATEAFF. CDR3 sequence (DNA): TGTGCCAGCAGCACTAACAGGGGCGGAGGATCCGCCACTGAAGCTTTCTTT.

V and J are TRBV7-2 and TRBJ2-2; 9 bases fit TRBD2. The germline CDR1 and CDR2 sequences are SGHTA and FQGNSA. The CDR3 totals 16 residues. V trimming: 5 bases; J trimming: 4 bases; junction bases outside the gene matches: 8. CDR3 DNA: TGTGCCAGCAGCCGCCGGACTAGCGTGCCCACCGGGGAGCTGTTTTTT. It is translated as CASSRRTSVPTGELFF.

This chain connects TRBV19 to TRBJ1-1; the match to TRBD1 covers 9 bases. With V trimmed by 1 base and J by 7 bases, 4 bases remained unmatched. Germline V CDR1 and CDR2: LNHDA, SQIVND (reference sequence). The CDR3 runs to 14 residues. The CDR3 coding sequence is TGTGCCAGTAGTATAGTGACAGGGGGGAATGAAGCTTTCTTT. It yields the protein CASSIVTGGNEAFF.

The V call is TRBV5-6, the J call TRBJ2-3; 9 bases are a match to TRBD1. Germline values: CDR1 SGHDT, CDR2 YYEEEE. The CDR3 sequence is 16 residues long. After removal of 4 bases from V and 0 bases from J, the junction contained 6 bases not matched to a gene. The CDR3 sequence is CASSRTGASSTDTQYF. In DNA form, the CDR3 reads TGTGCCAGCAGCCGGACAGGGGCTTCTAGCACAGATACGCAGTATTTT.

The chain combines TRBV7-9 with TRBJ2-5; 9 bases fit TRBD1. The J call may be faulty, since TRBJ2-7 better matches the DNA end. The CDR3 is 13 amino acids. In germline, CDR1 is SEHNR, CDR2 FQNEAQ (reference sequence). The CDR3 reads CASSLDRGNEQYF. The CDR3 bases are TGTGCCAGCAGCTTGGACAGGGGAAACGAGCAGTACTTC.

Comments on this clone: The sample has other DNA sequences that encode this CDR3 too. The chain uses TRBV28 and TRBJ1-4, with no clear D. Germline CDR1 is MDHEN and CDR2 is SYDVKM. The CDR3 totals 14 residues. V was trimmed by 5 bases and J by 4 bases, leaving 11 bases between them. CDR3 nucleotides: TGTGCCAGCAGTCTGACGGGAGATAATGAAAAACTGTTTTTT. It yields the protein CASSLTGDNEKLFF.

The CDR3 DNA reads as TGTGCCAGCACCCTATCACAGATGAACACTGAAGCTTTCTTT. Its protein product is CASTLSQMNTEAFF. The chain carries TRBV28 and TRBJ1-1; D is undetermined. Germline CDR1 is MDHEN and CDR2 is SYDVKM. This CDR3 region has 14 residues. With 7 bases removed from V and 0 bases from J, the gap between germline ends came to 12 bases.

The CDR3 nucleotides are TGTGCCAGCTCACCGGACGGAGGATATGGCTACACCTTC. Protein product: CASSPDGGYGYTF. This chain joins TRBV18 and TRBJ1-2; D is undetermined. The germline V and J ends were trimmed by 3 bases and 5 bases, with 10 bases remaining between them. The CDR3 has 13 amino acids. The V gene's germline CDR1 is KGHSH and CDR2 LQKENI.

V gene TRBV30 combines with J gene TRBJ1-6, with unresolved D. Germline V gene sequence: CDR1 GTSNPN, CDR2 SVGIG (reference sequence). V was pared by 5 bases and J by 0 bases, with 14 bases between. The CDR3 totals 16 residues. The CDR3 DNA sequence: TGTGCCTGGGATACGCCGAGGGTCTCCTATAATTCACCCCTCCACTTT. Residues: CAWDTPRVSYNSPLHF.

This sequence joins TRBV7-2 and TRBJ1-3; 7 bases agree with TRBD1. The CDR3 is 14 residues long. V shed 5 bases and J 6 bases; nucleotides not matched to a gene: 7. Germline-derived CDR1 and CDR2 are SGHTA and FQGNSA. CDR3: CASSLGQSLNTIYF. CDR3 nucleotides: TGTGCCAGCAGCCTGGGACAGAGCCTAAACACCATATATTTT.

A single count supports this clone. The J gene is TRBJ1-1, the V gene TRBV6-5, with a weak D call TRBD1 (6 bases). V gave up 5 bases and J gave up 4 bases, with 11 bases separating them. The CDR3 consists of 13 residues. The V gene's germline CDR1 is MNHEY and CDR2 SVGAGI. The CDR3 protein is CASSPQGSTEAFF. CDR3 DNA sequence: TGTGCCAGCAGTCCCCAGGGGTCCACTGAAGCTTTCTTT.

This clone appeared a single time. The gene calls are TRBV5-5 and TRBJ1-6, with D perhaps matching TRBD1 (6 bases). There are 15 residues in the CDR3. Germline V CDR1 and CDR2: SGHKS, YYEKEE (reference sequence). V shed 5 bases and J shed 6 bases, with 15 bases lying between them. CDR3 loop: CASRQMIGGNSPLHF. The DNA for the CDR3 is TGTGCCAGCAGGCAAATGATAGGGGGTAATTCACCCCTCCACTTT.

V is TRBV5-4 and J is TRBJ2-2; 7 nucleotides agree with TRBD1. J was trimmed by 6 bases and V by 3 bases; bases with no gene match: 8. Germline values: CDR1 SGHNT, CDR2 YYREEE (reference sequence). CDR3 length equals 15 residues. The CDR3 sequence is CASSSGQFDPGELFF. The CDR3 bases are TGTGCCAGCAGCTCGGGACAGTTCGACCCCGGGGAGCTGTTTTTT.

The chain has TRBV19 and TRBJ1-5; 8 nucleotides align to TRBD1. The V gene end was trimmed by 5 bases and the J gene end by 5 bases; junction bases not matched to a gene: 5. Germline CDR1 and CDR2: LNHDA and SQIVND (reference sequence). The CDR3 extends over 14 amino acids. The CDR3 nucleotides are TGTGCCAGTAGTGTGGACAGGGCCTATCAGCCCCAGCATTTT. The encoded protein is CASSVDRAYQPQHF.

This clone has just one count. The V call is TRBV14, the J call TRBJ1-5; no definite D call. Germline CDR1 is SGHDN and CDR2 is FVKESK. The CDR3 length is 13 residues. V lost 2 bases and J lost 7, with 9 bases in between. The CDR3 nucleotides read TGTGCCAGCAGCCAATACGGGGTGCAGCCCCAGCATTTT. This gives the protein CASSQYGVQPQHF.

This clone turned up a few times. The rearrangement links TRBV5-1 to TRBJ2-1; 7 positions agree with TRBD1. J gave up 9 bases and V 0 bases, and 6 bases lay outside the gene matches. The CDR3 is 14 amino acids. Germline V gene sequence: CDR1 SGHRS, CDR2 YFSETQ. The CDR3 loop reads CASSLARGTFEQFF. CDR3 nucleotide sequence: TGCGCCAGCAGCTTGGCCAGGGGGACGTTTGAGCAGTTCTTC.

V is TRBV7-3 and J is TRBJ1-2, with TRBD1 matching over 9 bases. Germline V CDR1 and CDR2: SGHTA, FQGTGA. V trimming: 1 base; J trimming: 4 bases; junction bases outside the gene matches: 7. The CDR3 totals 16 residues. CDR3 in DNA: TGTGCCAGCAGCTTAATGGGACAGGGCATCGGCTATGGCTACACCTTC. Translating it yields CASSLMGQGIGYGYTF.

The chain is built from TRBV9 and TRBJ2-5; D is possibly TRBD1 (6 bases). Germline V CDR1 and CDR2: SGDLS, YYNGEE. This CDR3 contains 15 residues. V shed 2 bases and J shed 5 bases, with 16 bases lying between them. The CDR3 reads CASSVNYGGVETQYF. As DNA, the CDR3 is TGTGCCAGCAGCGTTAATTATGGGGGCGTGGAGACCCAGTACTTC.

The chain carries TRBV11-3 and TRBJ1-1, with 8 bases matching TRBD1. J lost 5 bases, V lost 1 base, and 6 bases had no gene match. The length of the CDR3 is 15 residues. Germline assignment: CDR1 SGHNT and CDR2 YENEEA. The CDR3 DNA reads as TGTGCCAGCAGCTTAGGAGGACAGGGTGGAACTGAAGCTTTCTTT. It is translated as CASSLGGQGGTEAFF.

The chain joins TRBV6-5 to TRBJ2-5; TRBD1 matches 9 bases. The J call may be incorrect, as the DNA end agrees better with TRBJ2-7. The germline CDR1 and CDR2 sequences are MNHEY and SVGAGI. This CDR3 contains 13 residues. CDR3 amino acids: CASRGQGFNEQYF. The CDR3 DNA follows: TGTGCCAGCAGAGGACAGGGGTTCAACGAGCAGTACTTC.

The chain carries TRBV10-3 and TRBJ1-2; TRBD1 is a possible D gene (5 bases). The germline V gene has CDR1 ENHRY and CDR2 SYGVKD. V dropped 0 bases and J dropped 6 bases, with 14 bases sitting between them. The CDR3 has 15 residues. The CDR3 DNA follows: TGTGCCATCAGTGAGTCTTGGTGGGAGGGGAATGGCTACACCTTC. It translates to CAISESWWEGNGYTF.

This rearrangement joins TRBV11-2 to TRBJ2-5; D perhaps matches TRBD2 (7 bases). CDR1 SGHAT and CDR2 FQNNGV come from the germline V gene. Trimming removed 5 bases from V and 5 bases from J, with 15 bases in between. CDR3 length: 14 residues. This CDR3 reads CASSTRGASETQYF. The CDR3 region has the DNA TGTGCCAGCAGCACCCGGGGGGCCAGCGAGACCCAGTACTTC. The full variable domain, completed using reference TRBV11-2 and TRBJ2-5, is EAGVAQSPRYKIIEKRQSVAFWCNPISGHATLYWYQQILGQGPKLLIQFQNNGVVDDSQLPKDRFSAERLKGVDSTLKIQPAKLEDSAVYLCASSTRGASETQYFGPGTRLLVL.